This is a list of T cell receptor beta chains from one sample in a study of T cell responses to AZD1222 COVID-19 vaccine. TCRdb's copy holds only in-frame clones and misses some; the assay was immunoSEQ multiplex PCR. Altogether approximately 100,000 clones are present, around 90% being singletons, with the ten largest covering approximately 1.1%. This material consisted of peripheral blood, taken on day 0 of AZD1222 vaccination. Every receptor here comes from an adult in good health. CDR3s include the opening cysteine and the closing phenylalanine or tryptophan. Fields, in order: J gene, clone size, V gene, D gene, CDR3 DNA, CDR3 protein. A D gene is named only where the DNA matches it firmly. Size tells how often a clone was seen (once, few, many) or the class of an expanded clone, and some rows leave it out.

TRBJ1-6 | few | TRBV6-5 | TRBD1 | TGTGCCAGCAGTTACCACCGGACAGGCTATAATTCACCCCTCCACTTT | CASSYHRTGYNSPLHF
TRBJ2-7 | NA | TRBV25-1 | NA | TGTGCCAGCAGTGACTACGAGGAGCAGTACTTC | CASSDYEEQYF
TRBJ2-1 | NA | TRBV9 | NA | TGTGCCAGCAGCGTAGGGGCGATCGCCAATGAGCAGTTCTTC | CASSVGAIANEQFF
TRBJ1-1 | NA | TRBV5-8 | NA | TGTGCCAGCAGCCATAACAGGGCTGAAGCTTTCTTT | CASSHNRAEAFF
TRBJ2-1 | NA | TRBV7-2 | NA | TGTGCCAGCAGCTTAGGAGGGTTCAGCTCCTACAATGAGCAGTTCTTC | CASSLGGFSSYNEQFF
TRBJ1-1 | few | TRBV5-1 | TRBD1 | TGCGCCAGCAGCTTCAGGGGGGAGACTGAAGCTTTCTTT | CASSFRGETEAFF
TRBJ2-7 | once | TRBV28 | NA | TGTGCCAGCAGTTTAAGGGGCCGGTCCTACGAGCAGTACTTC | CASSLRGRSYEQYF
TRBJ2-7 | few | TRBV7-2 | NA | TGTGCCAGCAGCACGGGGCCAGGCTACGAGCAGTACTTC | CASSTGPGYEQYF
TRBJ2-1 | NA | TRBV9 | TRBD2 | TGTGCCAGCAGCGCCCATAGCGGGACTTACAATGAGCAGTTCTTC | CASSAHSGTYNEQFF
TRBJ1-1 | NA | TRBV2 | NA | TGTGCCAGCAGTGAACGGGCAGCGAACACTGAAGCTTTCTTT | CASSERAANTEAFF
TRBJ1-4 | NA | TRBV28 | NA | TGTGCCAGCAGCCTCAGAGGGGGGGTAGGAGAAAAACTGTTTTTT | CASSLRGGVGEKLFF
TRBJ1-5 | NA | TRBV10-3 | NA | TGTGCCATCAGTGAAAGGGCCCCGGAGCCCCAGCATTTT | CAISERAPEPQHF
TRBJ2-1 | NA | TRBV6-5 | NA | TGTGCCAGCAGCTTTAGGTCTTCGGGCAATGAGCAGTTCTTC | CASSFRSSGNEQFF
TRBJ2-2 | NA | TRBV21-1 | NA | TGTGCCAGCAGCAAAGGTGGGATCGGGGAGCTGTTTTTT | CASSKGGIGELFF
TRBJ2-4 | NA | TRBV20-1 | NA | TGCAGCGCGGACGGGCCGAACTTC | CSADGPNF
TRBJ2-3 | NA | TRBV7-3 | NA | TGTGCCAGCAGCTTAGGGGGCACAGATACGCAGTATTTT | CASSLGGTDTQYF
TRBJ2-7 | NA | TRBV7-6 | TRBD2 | TGTGCCAGCAGCTTAGGGCCTCTTCGTCGCGGGAGAAACTACGAGCAGTACTTC | CASSLGPLRRGRNYEQYF
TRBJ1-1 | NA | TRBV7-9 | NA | TGTGCCAGCAGCCCCAGGATTAGCACTGAAGCTTTCTTT | CASSPRISTEAFF
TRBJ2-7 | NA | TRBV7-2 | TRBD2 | TGTGCCAGCAGCTTAGCGTCTAGCGGGGTATTGGGGCAGTACTTC | CASSLASSGVLGQYF
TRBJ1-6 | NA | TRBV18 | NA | TGTGCCAGCCAAAAAGAAGGGAATTCACCCCTCCACTTT | CASQKEGNSPLHF
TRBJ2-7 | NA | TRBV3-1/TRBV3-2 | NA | TGTGCCAGCAGCCCGGAGGGCCTTTACGAGCAGTACTTC | CASSPEGLYEQYF
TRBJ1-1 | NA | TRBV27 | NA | TGTGCCAGCAGTAGCGGGGAAGGCACTGAAGCTTTCTTT | CASSSGEGTEAFF
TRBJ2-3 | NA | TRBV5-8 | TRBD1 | TGTGCCAGCAGCTTAGGCCAGGGGGGCACAGATACGCAGTATTTT | CASSLGQGGTDTQYF
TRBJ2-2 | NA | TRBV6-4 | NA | TGTGCCAGCAAGAAAGGGGGCACCGGGGAGCTGTTTTTT | CASKKGGTGELFF
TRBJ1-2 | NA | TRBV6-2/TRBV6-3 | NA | TGTGCCAGCAGCCAGAACTATGGCTACACCTTC | CASSQNYGYTF
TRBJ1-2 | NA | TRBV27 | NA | TGTGCCAGCAGTTTATCAGACATTGGGGGGTATGGCTACACCTTC | CASSLSDIGGYGYTF
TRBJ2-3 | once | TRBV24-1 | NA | TGTGCCACCAGTGATTTTAGCGGTACTAGCACAGATACGCAGTATTTT | CATSDFSGTSTDTQYF
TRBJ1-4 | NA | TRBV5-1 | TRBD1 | TGCGCCAGCAGCTTGTCCCTAGGGACAGGGGGTAATGAAAAACTGTTTTTT | CASSLSLGTGGNEKLFF
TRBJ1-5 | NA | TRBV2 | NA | TGTGCCAGCAGCACCCAGGGAGCGAAACAGCCCCAGCATTTT | CASSTQGAKQPQHF
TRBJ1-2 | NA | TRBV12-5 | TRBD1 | TGTGCTAGTGGTTTGGGAGAGGACAGGGAGGCCTCTGGGTATGGCTACACCTTC | CASGLGEDREASGYGYTF
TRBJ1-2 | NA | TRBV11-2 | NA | TGTGCCAGCAGCCCCGCACCGCAGGGAATGGACTATGGCTACACCTTC | CASSPAPQGMDYGYTF
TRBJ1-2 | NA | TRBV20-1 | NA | TGCAGTGCTCCAGGGGAGAGCGGCTACACCTTC | CSAPGESGYTF
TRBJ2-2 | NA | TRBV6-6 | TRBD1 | TGTGCCAGCAGGGGAGACAGGGACGCCGGGGAGCTGTTTTTT | CASRGDRDAGELFF
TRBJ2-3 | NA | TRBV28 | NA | TGTGCCAGCAGTACTCCTCAGGGAAACACAGATACGCAGTATTTT | CASSTPQGNTDTQYF
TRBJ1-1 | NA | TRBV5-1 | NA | TGCGCCACCGCCAGGGATGGAGGCACTGAAGCTTTCTTT | CATARDGGTEAFF
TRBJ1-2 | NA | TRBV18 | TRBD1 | TGTGCCAGCTCACCTACAGGAGACCCGACAGGGTTCTATGGCTACACCTTC | CASSPTGDPTGFYGYTF
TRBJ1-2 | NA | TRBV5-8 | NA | TGTGCCAGCTCCCGGGGCAGGCTCTATGGCTACACCTTC | CASSRGRLYGYTF
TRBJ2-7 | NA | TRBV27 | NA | TGTGCCAGCAGCTTCGGAAAGGGGGCGGTTAGCTCCAGCGGGAGCGGGTACGAGCAGTACTTC | CASSFGKGAVSSSGSGYEQYF
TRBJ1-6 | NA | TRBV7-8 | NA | TGTGCCAGCAGCTTAGTCGAGCCGACAAATAATTCACCCCTCCACTTT | CASSLVEPTNNSPLHF
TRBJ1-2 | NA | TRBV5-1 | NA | TGCGCCAGCATTATTATCGCAGGGGCCAAACCCGGGTATGGCTACACCTTC | CASIIIAGAKPGYGYTF
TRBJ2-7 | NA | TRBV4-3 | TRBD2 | TGCGCCAGCAGCCAAGATCGTGGCGGGAGCCCCAACGAGCAGTACTTC | CASSQDRGGSPNEQYF
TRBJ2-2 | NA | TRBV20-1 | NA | TGCAGTGCTAGTTCAGGGCTGGACACCGGGGAGCTGTTTTTT | CSASSGLDTGELFF
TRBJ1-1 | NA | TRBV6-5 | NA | TGTGCCAGCACCGGACACGCGACGGCTTTCTTT | CASTGHATAFF
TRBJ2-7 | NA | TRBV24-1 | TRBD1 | TGTGCCACCAGTGATTTGGACAGGGACGAGCAGTACTTC | CATSDLDRDEQYF
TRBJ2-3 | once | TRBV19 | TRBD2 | TGTGCCAGTAAGGAGCGGGAGGGCCAAGGTCATTTT | CASKEREGQGHF
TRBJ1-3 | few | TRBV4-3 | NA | TGCGCCAGCAGCCATTCCCCCGACGTATACTCTGGAAACACCATATATTTT | CASSHSPDVYSGNTIYF
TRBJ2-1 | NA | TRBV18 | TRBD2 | TGTGCCAGCTCACCACCGGGACTAGCGGGCTACAATGAGCAGTTCTTC | CASSPPGLAGYNEQFF
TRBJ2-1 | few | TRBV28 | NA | TGTGCCAGCAGTACCCGTCCCCCGGCCGAGCAGTTCTTC | CASSTRPPAEQFF
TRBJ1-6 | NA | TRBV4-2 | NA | TGTGCCAGCAGCCAAGATTTCGCGACAAGCTATAATTCACCCCTCCACTTT | CASSQDFATSYNSPLHF
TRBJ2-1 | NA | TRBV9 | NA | TGTGCCAGCAGCGTAGACGTAGGGACGAGCGACAATGAGCAGTTCTTC | CASSVDVGTSDNEQFF
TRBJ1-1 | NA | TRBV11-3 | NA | TGTGCCAGCAGCCCCGAAACGGACACTGAAGCTTTCTTT | CASSPETDTEAFF
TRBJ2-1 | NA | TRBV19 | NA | TGTGCCAGTAGTCCCTCGGGACTCAGGAACAATGAGCAGTTCTTC | CASSPSGLRNNEQFF
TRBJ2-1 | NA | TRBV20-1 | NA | TGCAGTGCTGACCGGGACCCTGAGCAGTTCTTC | CSADRDPEQFF
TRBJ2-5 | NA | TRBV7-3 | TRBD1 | TGTGCCAGCAGCTTGGACAGGCAAGAGACCCAGTACTTC | CASSLDRQETQYF
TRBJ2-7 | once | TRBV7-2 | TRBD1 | TGTGCCAGCAGCTCCCGCCCGGGACAGGGAGGGGGTTACGAGCAGTACTTC | CASSSRPGQGGGYEQYF